This entry is about one T cell receptor beta chain. Its antigen is not known. V trimming: 4 bases; J trimming: 1 base; junction bases outside the gene matches: 7. The CDR3 totals 17 residues. Germline assignment: CDR1 LGHNA and CDR2 YNFKEQ. The data are from a study of cytomegalovirus exposure and HLA in healthy donors. General study results and limits: Researchers reported in a later analysis that a missense DCLRE1C variant was tied to TCR beta V- and J-gene trimming. Clonal expansion was found to be greater in HLA-associated TCR beta chains than in equally common others in a later analysis. CMV serostatus alone was available as immune exposure information.

Primers included in the PCR were 60 Vbeta and 13 Jbeta primers. This table comes from immunoSEQ multiplex PCR, and its TCRdb copy is limited to in-frame clones, with some not included. The sample has under 150,000 clones; approximately 80% are singletons. Specimen: PBMCs. The chain joins TRBV4-2 to TRBJ2-1; the match to TRBD2 covers 10 bases. The sequence was obtained from a woman in her forties in good health and CMV-seronegative. CDR3 sequence reads: CASSPRASGGSYNEQFF. The CDR3, as DNA: TGTGCCAGCAGCCCTAGGGCTAGCGGGGGATCCTACAATGAGCAGTTCTTC.